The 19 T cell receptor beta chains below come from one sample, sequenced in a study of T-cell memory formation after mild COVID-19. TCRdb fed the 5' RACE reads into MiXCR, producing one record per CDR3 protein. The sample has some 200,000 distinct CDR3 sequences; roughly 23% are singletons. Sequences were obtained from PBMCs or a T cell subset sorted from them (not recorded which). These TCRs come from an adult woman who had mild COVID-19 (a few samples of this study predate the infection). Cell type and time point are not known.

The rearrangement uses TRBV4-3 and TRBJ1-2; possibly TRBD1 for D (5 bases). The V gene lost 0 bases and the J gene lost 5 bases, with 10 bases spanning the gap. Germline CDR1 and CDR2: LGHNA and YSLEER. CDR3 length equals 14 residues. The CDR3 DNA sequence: TGCGCCAGCAGCCAAGATCATGGGGGGTATGGCTACACCTTC. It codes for CASSQDHGGYGYTF.

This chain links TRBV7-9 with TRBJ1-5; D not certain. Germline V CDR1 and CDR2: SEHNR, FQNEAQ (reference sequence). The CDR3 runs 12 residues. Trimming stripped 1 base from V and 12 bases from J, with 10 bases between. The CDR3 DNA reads TGTGCCAGCAGCTTAGGAGGGCGGGACCAGCATTTT. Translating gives CASSLGGRDQHF.

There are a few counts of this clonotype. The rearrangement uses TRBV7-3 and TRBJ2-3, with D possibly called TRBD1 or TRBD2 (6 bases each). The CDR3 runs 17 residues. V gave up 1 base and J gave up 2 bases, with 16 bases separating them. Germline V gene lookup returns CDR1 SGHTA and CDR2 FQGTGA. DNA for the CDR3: TGTGCCAGCAGCTTAAACCCGGGGGCTTATGACACAGATACGCAGTATTTT. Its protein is CASSLNPGAYDTDTQYF.

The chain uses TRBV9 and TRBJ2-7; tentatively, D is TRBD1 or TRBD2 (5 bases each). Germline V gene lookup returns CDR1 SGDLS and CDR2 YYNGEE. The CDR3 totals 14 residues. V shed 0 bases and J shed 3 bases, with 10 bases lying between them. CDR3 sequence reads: CASSVGGDHYEQYF. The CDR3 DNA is TGTGCCAGCAGCGTAGGTGGGGACCACTACGAGCAGTACTTC. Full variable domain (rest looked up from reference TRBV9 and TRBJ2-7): DSGVTQTPKHLITATGQRVTLRCSPRSGDLSVYWYQQSLDQGLQFLIQYYNGEERAKGNILERFSAQQFPDLHSELNLSSLELGDSALYFCASSVGGDHYEQYFGPGTRLTVT.

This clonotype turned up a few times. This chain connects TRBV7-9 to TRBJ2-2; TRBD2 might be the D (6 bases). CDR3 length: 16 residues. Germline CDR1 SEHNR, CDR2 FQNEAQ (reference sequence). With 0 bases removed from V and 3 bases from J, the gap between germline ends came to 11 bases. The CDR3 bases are TGTGCCAGCAGCTTAGCGCGCAGGGAGGACACCGGGGAGCTGTTTTTT. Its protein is CASSLARREDTGELFF.

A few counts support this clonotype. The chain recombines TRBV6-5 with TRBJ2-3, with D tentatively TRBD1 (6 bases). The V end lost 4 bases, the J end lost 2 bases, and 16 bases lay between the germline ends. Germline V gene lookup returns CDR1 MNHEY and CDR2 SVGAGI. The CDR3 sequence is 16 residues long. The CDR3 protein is CASSSRGEVATDTQYF. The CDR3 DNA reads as TGTGCCAGCAGTTCCAGGGGTGAAGTGGCCACAGATACGCAGTATTTT.

This CDR3 is CAWSRGNGNTEAFF. The DNA of the CDR3 is TGTGCCTGGAGTCGGGGGAATGGGAACACTGAAGCTTTCTTT. This sequence joins TRBV30 and TRBJ1-1, with TRBD1 as a possible D gene (5 bases). CDR1 is GTSNPN, CDR2 SVGIG, per germline (reference sequence). The CDR3 loop spans 14 amino acids. V lost 2 bases and J lost 1, with 11 bases in between.

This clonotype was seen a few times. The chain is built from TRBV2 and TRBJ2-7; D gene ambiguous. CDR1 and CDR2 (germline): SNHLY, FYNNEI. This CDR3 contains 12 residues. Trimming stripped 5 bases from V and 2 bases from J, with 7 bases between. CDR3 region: CASSSKAYEQYF. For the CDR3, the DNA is TGTGCCAGCAGTTCCAAGGCCTACGAGCAGTACTTC.

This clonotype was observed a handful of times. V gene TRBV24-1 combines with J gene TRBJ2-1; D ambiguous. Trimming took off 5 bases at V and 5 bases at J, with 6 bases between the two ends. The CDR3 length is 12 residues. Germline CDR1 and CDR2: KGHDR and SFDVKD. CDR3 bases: TGTGCCACCAGTGCCCTTGACAATGAGCAGTTCTTC. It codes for CATSALDNEQFF.

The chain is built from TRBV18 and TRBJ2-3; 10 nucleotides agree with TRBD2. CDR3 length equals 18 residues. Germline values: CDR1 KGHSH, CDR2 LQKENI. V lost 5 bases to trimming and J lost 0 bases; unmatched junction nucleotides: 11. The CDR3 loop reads CASSSAEASGSSTDTQYF. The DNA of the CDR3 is TGTGCCAGCTCATCCGCTGAGGCTAGCGGGAGTAGCACAGATACGCAGTATTTT.

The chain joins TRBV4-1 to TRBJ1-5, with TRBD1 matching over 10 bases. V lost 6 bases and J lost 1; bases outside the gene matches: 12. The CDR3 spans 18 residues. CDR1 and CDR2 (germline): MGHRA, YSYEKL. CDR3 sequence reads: CASSMSIPGQGSNQPQHF. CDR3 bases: TGCGCCAGCAGTATGTCTATTCCGGGACAGGGGAGCAATCAGCCCCAGCATTTT.

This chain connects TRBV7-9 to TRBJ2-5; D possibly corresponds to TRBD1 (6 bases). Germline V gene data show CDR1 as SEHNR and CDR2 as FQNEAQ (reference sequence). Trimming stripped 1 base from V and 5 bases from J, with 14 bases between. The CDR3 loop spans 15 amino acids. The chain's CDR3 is CASSLGQGSQETQYF. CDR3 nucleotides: TGTGCCAGCAGCTTAGGCCAGGGGTCCCAGGAGACCCAGTACTTC.

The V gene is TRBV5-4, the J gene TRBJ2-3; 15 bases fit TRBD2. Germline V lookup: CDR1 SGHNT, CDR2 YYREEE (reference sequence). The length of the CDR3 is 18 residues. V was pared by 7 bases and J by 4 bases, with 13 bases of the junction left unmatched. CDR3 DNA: TGTGCCAGCCGCGCGGGAGGACTAGCGGGGGGGCAAGCAGATACGCAGTATTTT. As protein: CASRAGGLAGGQADTQYF.

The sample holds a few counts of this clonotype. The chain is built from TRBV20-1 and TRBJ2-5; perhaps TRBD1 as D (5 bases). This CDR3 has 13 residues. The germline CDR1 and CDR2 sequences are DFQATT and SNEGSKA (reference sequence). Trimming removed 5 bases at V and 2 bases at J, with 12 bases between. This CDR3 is CSAPDWTQETQYF. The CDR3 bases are TGCAGTGCTCCAGACTGGACACAAGAGACCCAGTACTTC.

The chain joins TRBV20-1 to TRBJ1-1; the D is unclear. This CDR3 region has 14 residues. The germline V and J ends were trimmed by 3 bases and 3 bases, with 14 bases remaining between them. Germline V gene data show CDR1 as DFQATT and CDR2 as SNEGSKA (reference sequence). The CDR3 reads CSARLTIPYTEAFF. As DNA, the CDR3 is TGCAGTGCTAGGTTGACCATCCCGTACACTGAAGCTTTCTTT.

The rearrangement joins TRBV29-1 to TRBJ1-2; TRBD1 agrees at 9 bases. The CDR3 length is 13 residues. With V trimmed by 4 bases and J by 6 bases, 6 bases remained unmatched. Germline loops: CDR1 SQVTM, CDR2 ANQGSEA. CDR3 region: CSVGTGVRDGYTF. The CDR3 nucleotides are TGCAGCGTTGGGACAGGGGTGAGGGATGGCTACACCTTC.

This CDR3 reads CSARDRLAGVPPQYF. DNA for the CDR3: TGCAGTGCTAGAGATCGACTAGCGGGAGTTCCGCCACAGTACTTC. V is TRBV20-1 and J is TRBJ2-7; 12 nucleotides agree with TRBD2. The length of the CDR3 is 15 residues. CDR1 and CDR2 from the germline V gene are DFQATT and SNEGSKA (reference sequence). The ends lost 0 bases at V and 10 bases at J; junction bases unmatched: 10.

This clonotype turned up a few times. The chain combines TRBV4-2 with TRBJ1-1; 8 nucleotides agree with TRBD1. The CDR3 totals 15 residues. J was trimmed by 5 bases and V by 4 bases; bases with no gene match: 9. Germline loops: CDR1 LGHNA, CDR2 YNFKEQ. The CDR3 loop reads CASSPEDRELTEAFF. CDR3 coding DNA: TGTGCCAGCAGCCCTGAGGACAGGGAACTAACTGAAGCTTTCTTT.

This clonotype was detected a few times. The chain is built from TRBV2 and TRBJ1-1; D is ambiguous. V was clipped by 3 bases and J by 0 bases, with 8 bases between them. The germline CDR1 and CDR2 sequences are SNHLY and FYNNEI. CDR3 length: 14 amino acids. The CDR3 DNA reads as TGTGCCAGCAGTGATAGGGCCGTGAACACTGAAGCTTTCTTT. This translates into CASSDRAVNTEAFF.